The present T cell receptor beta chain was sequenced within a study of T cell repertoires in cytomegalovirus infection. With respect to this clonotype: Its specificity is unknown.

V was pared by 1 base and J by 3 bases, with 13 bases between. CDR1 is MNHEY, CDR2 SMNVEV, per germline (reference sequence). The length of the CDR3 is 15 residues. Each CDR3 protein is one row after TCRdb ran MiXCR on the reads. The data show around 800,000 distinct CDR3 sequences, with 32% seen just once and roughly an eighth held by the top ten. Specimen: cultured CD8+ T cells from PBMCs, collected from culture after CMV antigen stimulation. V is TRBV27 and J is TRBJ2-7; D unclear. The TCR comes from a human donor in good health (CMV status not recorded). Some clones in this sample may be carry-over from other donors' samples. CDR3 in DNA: TGTGCCAGCAGTTTATTCGCAGGTAGGATCTACGAGCAGTACTTC. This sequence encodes CASSLFAGRIYEQYF.